The rows below give T cell receptor beta chains drawn from one sample of a study of blood T cell repertoires in COVID-19. The protocol was immunoSEQ multiplex PCR, while the TCRdb copy is restricted to in-frame clones and leaves out a portion. The sample holds approximately 84,000 clones, around four fifths seen once. The sample comprised peripheral blood. All receptors derive from a human donor in a cohort sampled during active COVID-19. The CDR3 runs from the conserved cysteine through the conserved F or W. D genes are given only for firm matches. The size field is filled for only some rows; it gives once, few, many or a size class.

j_call: TRBJ2-1
clone_size: .
v_call: TRBV14
d_call: .
cdr3_aa: CASSRLGGAESSYNEQFF
cdr3_nt: TGTGCCAGCAGCCGCCTGGGAGGAGCGGAGTCCTCCTACAATGAGCAGTTCTTC

j_call: TRBJ1-1
clone_size: few
v_call: TRBV30
d_call: .
cdr3_aa: CAWSVQPNTEAFF
cdr3_nt: TGTGCCTGGAGTGTACAGCCGAACACTGAAGCTTTCTTT

j_call: TRBJ1-2
clone_size: .
v_call: TRBV6-5
d_call: TRBD1
cdr3_aa: CASSYLGTGTYGYTF
cdr3_nt: TGTGCCAGCAGTTACCTAGGGACAGGAACCTATGGCTACACCTTC

j_call: TRBJ1-5
clone_size: .
v_call: TRBV19
d_call: TRBD1
cdr3_aa: CASSRDRANSNQPQHF
cdr3_nt: TGTGCCAGTAGTAGGGACAGAGCGAATAGCAATCAGCCCCAGCATTTT

j_call: TRBJ1-1
clone_size: .
v_call: TRBV9
d_call: .
cdr3_aa: CASSVDLNTEAFF
cdr3_nt: TGTGCCAGCAGCGTAGACTTGAACACTGAAGCTTTCTTT

j_call: TRBJ1-1
clone_size: .
v_call: TRBV10-3
d_call: .
cdr3_aa: CAISLDPGNKAFF
cdr3_nt: TGTGCCATCAGTCTAGACCCAGGGAATAAAGCTTTCTTT

j_call: TRBJ1-5
clone_size: .
v_call: TRBV2
d_call: .
cdr3_aa: CASTREGNQPQHF
cdr3_nt: TGTGCCAGCACGAGGGAGGGCAATCAGCCCCAGCATTTT

j_call: TRBJ1-2
clone_size: few
v_call: TRBV4-1
d_call: .
cdr3_aa: CASRPQGLGYGYTF
cdr3_nt: TGCGCCAGCAGACCTCAGGGGTTAGGCTATGGCTACACCTTC

j_call: TRBJ2-7
clone_size: .
v_call: TRBV6-5
d_call: TRBD2
cdr3_aa: CASSKTSGGDYEQYF
cdr3_nt: TGTGCCAGCAGTAAGACTAGCGGCGGAGACTACGAGCAGTACTTC

j_call: TRBJ2-7
clone_size: .
v_call: TRBV3-1/TRBV3-2
d_call: TRBD1
cdr3_aa: CASSNSFPGTGASYEQYF
cdr3_nt: TGTGCCAGCAGCAATTCCTTCCCTGGGACAGGGGCATCCTACGAGCAGTACTTC

j_call: TRBJ2-1
clone_size: few
v_call: TRBV2
d_call: TRBD2
cdr3_aa: CASRAGSSYNEQFF
cdr3_nt: TGTGCCAGCAGAGCGGGGTCATCCTACAATGAGCAGTTCTTC

j_call: TRBJ2-5
clone_size: .
v_call: TRBV18
d_call: .
cdr3_aa: CASSPYGFQETQYF
cdr3_nt: TGTGCCAGCTCACCATACGGGTTCCAAGAGACCCAGTACTTC

j_call: TRBJ1-4
clone_size: .
v_call: TRBV11-2
d_call: .
cdr3_aa: CASSLSGHRRATNEKLFF
cdr3_nt: TGTGCCAGCAGCTTATCAGGACACAGAAGAGCAACTAATGAAAAACTGTTTTTT

j_call: TRBJ2-7
clone_size: few
v_call: TRBV5-4
d_call: TRBD2
cdr3_aa: CASSRGLGDYEQYF
cdr3_nt: TGTGCCAGCTCCCGAGGACTAGGGGACTACGAGCAGTACTTC

j_call: TRBJ2-5
clone_size: .
v_call: TRBV6-5
d_call: .
cdr3_aa: CASSYSFVRGQETQYF
cdr3_nt: TGTGCCAGCAGTTACTCCTTCGTTCGGGGCCAAGAGACCCAGTACTTC

j_call: TRBJ1-5
clone_size: .
v_call: TRBV7-9
d_call: .
cdr3_aa: CASSLAGSNQPQHF
cdr3_nt: TGTGCCAGCAGCTTGGCCGGGTCCAATCAGCCCCAGCATTTT

j_call: TRBJ2-5
clone_size: .
v_call: TRBV5-6
d_call: TRBD2
cdr3_aa: CASSLFIGTNSETQYF
cdr3_nt: TGTGCCAGCAGCCTATTTATCGGGACTAATTCGGAGACCCAGTACTTC

j_call: TRBJ1-2
clone_size: .
v_call: TRBV12-3/TRBV12-4
d_call: TRBD1
cdr3_aa: CASSFGTVYGYTF
cdr3_nt: TGTGCCAGCAGTTTTGGGACAGTCTATGGCTACACCTTC

j_call: TRBJ2-1
clone_size: .
v_call: TRBV27
d_call: TRBD2
cdr3_aa: CASSPQRESEQFF
cdr3_nt: TGTGCCAGCAGTCCCCAGCGGGAATCTGAGCAGTTCTTC

j_call: TRBJ2-1
clone_size: .
v_call: TRBV4-1
d_call: TRBD2
cdr3_aa: CASSQTSGGATDEQFF
cdr3_nt: TGCGCCAGCAGCCAGACTAGCGGGGGGGCGACGGATGAGCAGTTCTTC

j_call: TRBJ2-7
clone_size: .
v_call: TRBV28
d_call: TRBD1
cdr3_aa: CASSLWQGAREQYF
cdr3_nt: TGTGCCAGCAGTTTATGGCAGGGGGCGCGGGAGCAGTACTTC

j_call: TRBJ2-5
clone_size: .
v_call: TRBV20-1
d_call: .
cdr3_aa: CSAGREETQYF
cdr3_nt: TGCAGTGCTGGGCGGGAAGAGACCCAGTACTTC

j_call: TRBJ2-7
clone_size: .
v_call: TRBV4-1
d_call: .
cdr3_aa: CASSQDWPGSSYEQYF
cdr3_nt: TGCGCCAGCAGCCAAGATTGGCCAGGTAGCTCCTACGAGCAGTACTTC

j_call: TRBJ1-1
clone_size: .
v_call: TRBV19
d_call: .
cdr3_aa: CASRFLWDWFF
cdr3_nt: TGTGCCAGTAGATTTCTATGGGACTGGTTCTTT

j_call: TRBJ1-6
clone_size: .
v_call: TRBV30
d_call: .
cdr3_aa: CAWSRQDYNSPLHF
cdr3_nt: TGTGCCTGGAGCCGACAGGACTATAATTCACCCCTCCACTTT

j_call: TRBJ1-3
clone_size: .
v_call: TRBV6-2/TRBV6-3
d_call: .
cdr3_aa: CASSYSGGTGNTIYF
cdr3_nt: TGTGCCAGCAGTTACTCAGGGGGAACTGGAAACACCATATATTTT

j_call: TRBJ1-1
clone_size: .
v_call: TRBV7-2
d_call: TRBD1
cdr3_aa: CASSNNRGHRDTEAFF
cdr3_nt: TGTGCCAGCAGCAACAACAGGGGGCATAGAGACACTGAAGCTTTCTTT

j_call: TRBJ2-3
clone_size: .
v_call: TRBV7-8
d_call: TRBD2
cdr3_aa: CASSFGGTDTQYF
cdr3_nt: TGTGCCAGCAGCTTCGGGGGGACAGATACGCAGTATTTT

j_call: TRBJ1-3
clone_size: .
v_call: TRBV6-5
d_call: .
cdr3_aa: CASSPLGNTIYF
cdr3_nt: TGTGCCAGCAGCCCACTCGGAAACACCATATATTTT

j_call: TRBJ2-4
clone_size: .
v_call: TRBV7-9
d_call: .
cdr3_aa: CASSYETGAKNIQYF
cdr3_nt: TGTGCCAGCAGCTACGAGACGGGGGCCAAAAACATTCAGTACTTC

j_call: TRBJ1-3
clone_size: few
v_call: TRBV5-4
d_call: .
cdr3_aa: CASSRDYGNTIYF
cdr3_nt: TGTGCCAGCAGCCGAGATTATGGAAACACCATATATTTT

j_call: TRBJ2-3
clone_size: .
v_call: TRBV5-6
d_call: .
cdr3_aa: CASSKVWATDTQYF
cdr3_nt: TGTGCCAGCAGTAAGGTCTGGGCCACAGATACGCAGTATTTT

j_call: TRBJ1-5
clone_size: .
v_call: TRBV6-6
d_call: .
cdr3_aa: CASSPQGSASNQPQHF
cdr3_nt: TGTGCCAGCAGTCCTCAGGGCTCGGCGAGCAATCAGCCCCAGCATTTT

j_call: TRBJ1-4
clone_size: .
v_call: TRBV3-1/TRBV3-2
d_call: TRBD1
cdr3_aa: CASSLRQGYGKLFF
cdr3_nt: TGTGCCAGCAGCCTTAGACAGGGATACGGAAAACTGTTTTTT

j_call: TRBJ2-3
clone_size: .
v_call: TRBV7-3
d_call: TRBD2
cdr3_aa: CASSLRRGRAPTDTQYF
cdr3_nt: TGTGCCAGCAGCTTACGACGAGGGAGGGCCCCCACAGATACGCAGTATTTT

j_call: TRBJ2-5
clone_size: .
v_call: TRBV5-1
d_call: .
cdr3_aa: CASSWTSDSETQYF
cdr3_nt: TGCGCCAGCAGCTGGACCTCGGACTCCGAGACCCAGTACTTC

j_call: TRBJ1-5
clone_size: .
v_call: TRBV3-1/TRBV3-2
d_call: TRBD1
cdr3_aa: CASSRGQGVYPQPQHF
cdr3_nt: TGTGCCAGCAGCCGAGGACAGGGGGTTTATCCTCAGCCCCAGCATTTT

j_call: TRBJ2-6
clone_size: few
v_call: TRBV6-2/TRBV6-3
d_call: .
cdr3_aa: CASSSTGTNVLTF
cdr3_nt: TGTGCCAGCAGTTCTACAGGGACCAACGTCCTGACTTTC

j_call: TRBJ2-5
clone_size: few
v_call: TRBV11-2
d_call: .
cdr3_aa: CASSNQGEETQYF
cdr3_nt: TGTGCCAGCAGCAATCAGGGTGAAGAGACCCAGTACTTC

j_call: TRBJ2-7
clone_size: .
v_call: TRBV5-1
d_call: TRBD2
cdr3_aa: CASRPGTSGYEQYF
cdr3_nt: TGCGCCAGCAGACCGGGGACTAGCGGGTACGAGCAGTACTTC

j_call: TRBJ1-4
clone_size: .
v_call: TRBV3-1/TRBV3-2
d_call: .
cdr3_aa: CASSPTLTGEKLFF
cdr3_nt: TGTGCCAGCAGCCCTACCTTAACAGGGGAAAAACTGTTTTTT

j_call: TRBJ1-4
clone_size: .
v_call: TRBV7-9
d_call: TRBD1
cdr3_aa: CASSLRTGWDEKLFF
cdr3_nt: TGTGCCAGCAGCTTAAGGACAGGGTGGGATGAAAAACTGTTTTTT

j_call: TRBJ2-1
clone_size: .
v_call: TRBV14
d_call: .
cdr3_aa: CASSQDDRAGGGNEQFF
cdr3_nt: TGTGCCAGCAGCCAAGACGACAGGGCAGGAGGGGGCAATGAGCAGTTCTTC

j_call: TRBJ1-2
clone_size: .
v_call: TRBV5-5
d_call: TRBD1
cdr3_aa: CASRKPGQGNYGYTF
cdr3_nt: TGTGCCAGCAGAAAGCCGGGACAGGGAAACTATGGCTACACCTTC

j_call: TRBJ2-3
clone_size: .
v_call: TRBV11-3
d_call: .
cdr3_aa: CASSLGGATSEIDTQYF
cdr3_nt: TGTGCCAGCAGCTTAGGGGGAGCGACTAGTGAGATAGATACGCAGTATTTT

j_call: TRBJ2-4
clone_size: .
v_call: TRBV28
d_call: .
cdr3_aa: CASSLQATLAKNIQYF
cdr3_nt: TGTGCCAGCAGTTTACAGGCAACTTTAGCCAAAAACATTCAGTACTTC

j_call: TRBJ2-5
clone_size: .
v_call: TRBV5-1
d_call: TRBD1
cdr3_aa: CASSGTAEQETQYF
cdr3_nt: TGCGCCAGTTCCGGGACAGCCGAACAAGAGACCCAGTACTTC

j_call: TRBJ2-7
clone_size: .
v_call: TRBV10-3
d_call: TRBD1
cdr3_aa: CAISFDRVKSSYEQYF
cdr3_nt: TGTGCCATCAGTTTTGACAGGGTGAAAAGCTCCTACGAGCAGTACTTC

j_call: TRBJ1-5
clone_size: few
v_call: TRBV12-5
d_call: .
cdr3_aa: CASGSGFQPQHF
cdr3_nt: TGTGCTAGTGGTTCAGGGTTTCAGCCCCAGCATTTT

j_call: TRBJ2-3
clone_size: .
v_call: TRBV11-3
d_call: TRBD1
cdr3_aa: CASSQTGVTDTQYF
cdr3_nt: TGTGCCAGCAGCCAGACAGGGGTCACAGATACGCAGTATTTT

j_call: TRBJ2-3
clone_size: .
v_call: TRBV5-4
d_call: .
cdr3_aa: CASSLRLRTDTQYF
cdr3_nt: TGTGCCAGCAGCCTGAGACTTCGCACAGATACGCAGTATTTT

j_call: TRBJ2-1
clone_size: .
v_call: TRBV11-2
d_call: .
cdr3_aa: CASSLGSGTSYNEQFF
cdr3_nt: TGTGCCAGCAGCTTAGGAAGCGGTACGTCCTACAATGAGCAGTTCTTC

j_call: TRBJ2-1
clone_size: once
v_call: TRBV2
d_call: TRBD2
cdr3_aa: CASRAGLEVNEQFF
cdr3_nt: TGTGCCAGCAGGGCCGGACTAGAAGTCAATGAGCAGTTCTTC

j_call: TRBJ2-3
clone_size: .
v_call: TRBV4-1
d_call: TRBD2
cdr3_aa: CASSPGPQRGLTDTQYF
cdr3_nt: TGCGCCAGCAGCCCAGGCCCACAGCGGGGTCTCACAGATACGCAGTATTTT

j_call: TRBJ2-5
clone_size: .
v_call: TRBV7-9
d_call: .
cdr3_aa: CASSALLGGTQETQYF
cdr3_nt: TGTGCCAGCAGCGCACTACTGGGGGGTACGCAAGAGACCCAGTACTTC

j_call: TRBJ2-3
clone_size: .
v_call: TRBV19
d_call: .
cdr3_aa: CASSTAKMDTQYF
cdr3_nt: TGTGCCAGTAGTACCGCTAAAATGGATACGCAGTATTTT

j_call: TRBJ2-7
clone_size: .
v_call: TRBV5-1
d_call: TRBD2
cdr3_aa: CASRFRPGLAGRGHYEQYF
cdr3_nt: TGCGCCAGCAGATTCCGACCGGGACTAGCGGGAAGAGGCCACTACGAGCAGTACTTC

j_call: TRBJ1-5
clone_size: .
v_call: TRBV19
d_call: .
cdr3_aa: CASSTLRTVLHQPQHF
cdr3_nt: TGTGCCAGTAGTACCCTCCGGACAGTGCTCCATCAGCCCCAGCATTTT

j_call: TRBJ1-5
clone_size: .
v_call: TRBV5-1
d_call: .
cdr3_aa: CASSLGTADSNQPQHF
cdr3_nt: TGCGCCAGCAGCTTGGGGACAGCGGATAGCAATCAGCCCCAGCATTTT